The 8 T cell receptor beta chains reported below all come from one sample, sequenced in a study of T cells in localized non-small cell lung cancer. The repertoire was sequenced with immunoSEQ multiplex PCR; TCRdb's copy has only in-frame clones and lacks some. The data show 100,000 or so clones, just over 90% seen once. Sequences were derived from PBMCs, sampled before any cancer treatment. These receptor sequences come from a woman aged 35 to 75 with stage II squamous cell lung carcinoma.

The chain recombines TRBV28 with TRBJ2-3; D is perhaps TRBD1 (6 bases). The length of the CDR3 is 15 residues. V lost 6 bases, J lost 2 bases, and 15 bases lay in between. In germline, CDR1 is MDHEN, CDR2 SYDVKM. This CDR3 reads CASSPKGVYTDTQYF. Written as DNA, the CDR3 is TGTGCCAGCAGCCCTAAGGGGGTCTACACAGATACGCAGTATTTT.

The J gene is TRBJ2-3, the V gene TRBV14; D is unclear. CDR1 is SGHDN and CDR2 is FVKESK in the germline V gene. The CDR3 totals 14 residues. Trimming shortened V by 4 bases and J by 4 bases, and 12 bases separated the two germline ends. CDR3 bases: TGTGCCAGCAGCCTCGATTTTAGGGCAGATACGCAGTATTTT. Protein: CASSLDFRADTQYF.

The chain employs TRBV5-1 and TRBJ2-5; 7 nucleotides agree with TRBD1. The CDR3 is 14 residues long. Germline V gene lookup returns CDR1 SGHRS and CDR2 YFSETQ. V was clipped by 3 bases and J by 5 bases; unmatched bases: 7. CDR3 nucleotides: TGCGCCAGCAGCTACCGGACAGGCGAGGAGACCCAGTACTTC. Protein: CASSYRTGEETQYF.

The chain links TRBV12-5 to TRBJ1-5; maybe TRBD1 (5 bases). From germline, CDR1 is LGHNT and CDR2 FRNRAP. Trimming took 8 bases from V and 0 from J, leaving 14 bases between them. The CDR3 is 15 residues long. The CDR3 reads CASLTGGYSNQPQHF. In nucleotides, the CDR3 is TGTGCTAGTCTAACCGGGGGGTATAGCAATCAGCCCCAGCATTTT.

The V call is TRBV5-1, the J call TRBJ1-2; D remains unclear. The CDR3 extends over 18 amino acids. Germline V gives CDR1 SGHRS, CDR2 YFSETQ. V gave up 0 bases and J gave up 3 bases, with 21 bases separating them. The DNA of the CDR3 is TGCGCCAGCAGCTTGGGCCTACGTAGGGAAAGGAGCTACTATGGCTACACCTTC. It yields the protein CASSLGLRRERSYYGYTF.

This chain uses TRBV19 with TRBJ1-2; TRBD1 might be the D (5 bases). From germline, CDR1 is LNHDA and CDR2 SQIVND (reference sequence). CDR3 length: 15 amino acids. Trimming stripped 7 bases from V and 4 bases from J, with 19 bases between. The CDR3 region has the DNA TGTGCCAGTACGCCCGGGACGGGGCCGGGCTATGGCTACACCTTC. This gives the protein CASTPGTGPGYGYTF. The whole variable domain, filled in from reference TRBV19 and TRBJ1-2, reads DGGITQSPKYLFRKEGQNVTLSCEQNLNHDAMYWYRQDPGQGLRLIYYSQIVNDFQKGDIAEGYSVSREKKESFPLTVTSAQKNPTAFYLCASTPGTGPGYGYTFGSGTRLTVV.

This chain connects TRBV11-2 to TRBJ2-7, with D perhaps being TRBD1 or TRBD2 (5 bases each). The CDR3 is 16 amino acids. Germline V gene lookup returns CDR1 SGHAT and CDR2 FQNNGV. Between the trimmed V and J ends, which lost 0 bases and 0 bases, there was a span of 12 bases. The CDR3 loop is CASSLDPWGSSYEQYF. DNA for the CDR3: TGTGCCAGCAGCTTAGATCCCTGGGGGAGCTCCTACGAGCAGTACTTC. Drawing the rest from reference TRBV11-2 and TRBJ2-7, the complete variable domain is EAGVAQSPRYKIIEKRQSVAFWCNPISGHATLYWYQQILGQGPKLLIQFQNNGVVDDSQLPKDRFSAERLKGVDSTLKIQPAKLEDSAVYLCASSLDPWGSSYEQYFGPGTRLTVT.

V is TRBV5-4 and J is TRBJ2-7; tentative D call: TRBD1 (6 bases). Germline V gives CDR1 SGHNT, CDR2 YYREEE (reference sequence). The V end was cut by 3 bases, the J end by 0 bases, with 10 bases between. This CDR3 comprises 14 residues. CDR3 in DNA: TGTGCCAGCAGCTCCGACAGGAACTCCTACGAGCAGTACTTC. Its protein product is CASSSDRNSYEQYF. Together with reference TRBV5-4 and TRBJ2-7, the CDR3 gives the full variable domain: ETGVTQSPTHLIKTRGQQVTLRCSSQSGHNTVSWYQQALGQGPQFIFQYYREEENGRGNFPPRFSGLQFPNYSSELNVNALELDDSALYLCASSSDRNSYEQYFGPGTRLTVT.